These 18 T cell receptor beta chains were all obtained from the same sample, sequenced in a study of cytomegalovirus exposure and HLA in healthy donors. It was with 60 Vbeta and 13 Jbeta primers that the PCR ran. The data were produced by immunoSEQ multiplex PCR, yet TCRdb's version contains in-frame clones alone and is incomplete. The profile shows 150,000 to 200,000 clones, roughly 68% of them singletons. Sequenced sample: PBMCs. These TCRs come from a man younger than 45 in good health and CMV-seropositive.

Remarks on this clone: Other nucleotide sequences in the sample specify the same CDR3. CDR3 nucleotide sequence: TGTGCCAGCAGTTTGACGGGAAGCTCCTACAATGAGCAGTTCTTC. Its translation: CASSLTGSSYNEQFF. The chain recombines TRBV27 with TRBJ2-1, with D possibly being TRBD2 (5 bases). Germline V gene sequence: CDR1 MNHEY, CDR2 SMNVEV (reference sequence). The CDR3 extends over 15 amino acids. V was clipped by 3 bases and J by 0 bases, with 9 bases between them.

The CDR3: CASSLETGEETQYF. The CDR3 DNA reads as TGTGCCAGCAGTTTAGAGACAGGGGAAGAGACCCAGTACTTC. V and J are TRBV6-5 and TRBJ2-5; 8 bases are shared with TRBD1. The junction had 4 bases not matched to a gene; V was cut back by 4 bases and J by 3 bases. Germline lookup yields CDR1 MNHEY and CDR2 SVGAGI. There are 14 residues in the CDR3.

This chain joins TRBV6-6 and TRBJ2-3; perhaps TRBD2 as D (6 bases). Deletions cut 5 bases from V and 5 bases from J, with 17 bases between. CDR1 and CDR2 from the germline V gene are MNHNY and SVGAGI (reference sequence). The CDR3 has 15 residues. CDR3 sequence: CASSGTPGLRDTQYF. The CDR3 DNA follows: TGTGCCAGCAGTGGAACTCCGGGACTGCGAGATACGCAGTATTTT.

The V and J genes are TRBV28 and TRBJ2-5, with D maybe TRBD2 (5 bases). This CDR3 comprises 13 residues. The germline CDR1 and CDR2 sequences are MDHEN and SYDVKM. V lost 6 bases and J lost 1, with 9 bases in between. In nucleotides, the CDR3 is TGTGCCAGCAGCTCCGGGATCCAAGAGACCCAGTACTTC. Protein: CASSSGIQETQYF.

The chain recombines TRBV13 with TRBJ2-1, with 9 bases that match TRBD2. CDR3 size: 15 residues. After removal of 5 bases from V and 7 bases from J, the junction contained 9 bases not matched to a gene. In germline, CDR1 is PRHDT, CDR2 FYEKMQ (reference sequence). The chain's CDR3 is CASSPEREANNEQFF. CDR3 DNA: TGTGCCAGCAGCCCGGAGCGGGAGGCAAATAATGAGCAGTTCTTC.

In this sample, this clone turned up once. V is TRBV6-5 and J is TRBJ1-4; the D gene is possibly TRBD1 (6 bases). With 2 bases removed from V and 7 bases from J, the gap between germline ends came to 14 bases. The length of the CDR3 is 15 residues. CDR1 MNHEY and CDR2 SVGAGI come from the germline V gene. The DNA of the CDR3 is TGTGCCAGCAGTTACGCTCAGGGGTATGGTGAAAAACTGTTTTTT. This sequence encodes CASSYAQGYGEKLFF.

The chain couples TRBV7-2 to TRBJ2-7; tentatively, D is TRBD2 (5 bases). The germline V and J ends were trimmed by 2 bases and 9 bases, with 11 bases remaining between them. The CDR3 consists of 12 residues. Germline CDR1 SGHTA, CDR2 FQGNSA. CDR3 loop: CASSLSAGVQYF. In DNA form, the CDR3 reads TGTGCCAGCAGCTTATCGGCCGGGGTGCAGTACTTC.

This clone has a handful of counts. The genes are TRBV25-1 and TRBJ2-3; D may be TRBD2 (6 bases). V was shortened by 2 bases and J by 7 bases, with 10 bases between the two germline ends. Germline V lookup: CDR1 MGHDK, CDR2 SYGVNS. This CDR3 comprises 13 residues. The CDR3 nucleotides read TGTGCCAGCAGTGAAGGGAGGAGAAATACGCAGTATTTT. This translates into CASSEGRRNTQYF.

This clone was counted only a few times. The chain links TRBV9 to TRBJ2-3; 8 bases are shared with TRBD2. CDR1 SGDLS and CDR2 YYNGEE come from the germline V gene. This CDR3 is built from 14 residues. The J segment lost 5 bases and the V segment lost 0 bases, leaving 2 bases of the junction unmatched. CDR3 DNA: TGTGCCAGCAGCGTAGCCGGGAGGGTAGATACGCAGTATTTT. It codes for CASSVAGRVDTQYF.

CDR3 amino acids: CASSQDVAGVGEQYF. CDR3 in DNA: TGCGCCAGCAGCCAAGACGTAGCGGGAGTAGGCGAGCAGTACTTC. The chain employs TRBV4-1 and TRBJ2-5; 9 nucleotides line up with TRBD2. The DNA end lines up better with TRBJ2-7; the J call may be wrong. CDR3 length: 15 residues. Germline lookup yields CDR1 MGHRA and CDR2 YSYEKL.

This clone turned up a few times. This chain connects TRBV25-1 to TRBJ1-2; D is unclear. From germline, CDR1 is MGHDK and CDR2 SYGVNS. V was pared by 3 bases and J by 6 bases, with 8 bases between. The CDR3 contains 12 residues. CDR3 sequence (DNA): TGTGCCAGCAGTGATCGTCTCGATGGCTACACCTTC. Translation gives CASSDRLDGYTF.

The J gene is TRBJ2-7, the V gene TRBV5-1, with TRBD1 identical over 7 bases. There are 14 residues in the CDR3. Germline V gene lookup returns CDR1 SGHRS and CDR2 YFSETQ. V gave up 0 bases and J gave up 4 bases; unmatched junction bases: 4. The CDR3: CASSLERGQYEQYF. The CDR3 bases are TGCGCCAGCAGCTTGGAAAGGGGGCAATACGAGCAGTACTTC. Drawing the rest from reference TRBV5-1 and TRBJ2-7, the complete variable domain is KAGVTQTPRYLIKTRGQQVTLSCSPISGHRSVSWYQQTPGQGLQFLFEYFSETQRNKGNFPGRFSGRQFSNSRSEMNVSTLELGDSALYLCASSLERGQYEQYFGPGTRLTVT.

This clone appeared a few times. Within the sample, other DNA sequences also encode this same CDR3. This chain connects TRBV27 to TRBJ1-5; D call uncertain. The CDR3 loop spans 13 amino acids. V gave up 3 bases and J gave up 6 bases, with 9 bases separating them. Germline V CDR1 and CDR2: MNHEY, SMNVEV (reference sequence). The CDR3: CASSFVRGQPQHF. As DNA, the CDR3 is TGTGCCAGCAGTTTTGTCCGGGGTCAGCCCCAGCATTTT.

The chain employs TRBV9 and TRBJ1-3, with a tentative D call TRBD1 (6 bases). The ends were cut back, 3 bases at V and 0 bases at J, with 13 bases in the middle. In germline, CDR1 is SGDLS, CDR2 YYNGEE. The CDR3 is 16 residues long. The CDR3 sequence is CASSGRTEDSGNTIYF. The CDR3 DNA reads as TGTGCCAGCAGCGGAAGGACAGAGGACTCTGGAAACACCATATATTTT.

For this clone: Distinct nucleotide sequences in the sample also encode this CDR3. This chain joins TRBV18 and TRBJ2-5, with a tentative D call TRBD2 (5 bases). The CDR3 covers 13 residues. V lost 3 bases, J lost 4 bases, and 9 bases lay in between. Germline assignment: CDR1 KGHSH and CDR2 LQKENI. DNA of the CDR3: TGTGCCAGCTCACCCGGCAGCGGAGAGACCCAGTACTTC. It encodes CASSPGSGETQYF.

This rearrangement joins TRBV6-1 to TRBJ1-5, with D possibly TRBD1 on 6 matching bases. Germline loops: CDR1 MNHNS, CDR2 SASEGT. Between the trimmed V and J ends, which lost 8 bases and 6 bases, there was a span of 17 bases. The length of the CDR3 is 14 residues. The CDR3 reads CASGNRDGSQPQHF. DNA of the CDR3: TGTGCCAGCGGGAACAGGGATGGCTCTCAGCCCCAGCATTTT.

The chain recombines TRBV27 with TRBJ1-5; 7 positions match TRBD1. The CDR3 has 14 residues. Germline V gene sequence: CDR1 MNHEY, CDR2 SMNVEV (reference sequence). With 2 bases clipped from V and 4 bases from J, the junction kept 2 bases outside the gene matches. The chain's CDR3 is CASSLDRENQPQHF. The CDR3 DNA follows: TGTGCCAGCAGTTTAGACAGGGAGAATCAGCCCCAGCATTTT.

The chain links TRBV9 to TRBJ1-2, with D possibly matching TRBD1 (5 bases). The CDR3 is made up of 14 amino acids. Looked up from germline, CDR1 is SGDLS and CDR2 is YYNGEE. V was cut by 4 bases and J by 8 bases, with 18 bases left in between. CDR3 DNA: TGTGCCAGCAGCCCCGGCGGGGGAGACACGGGCTACACCTTC. Its translation: CASSPGGGDTGYTF.